The source of this T cell receptor beta chain is a study of shared clonotypes between healthy human individuals. The table came from immunoSEQ multiplex PCR; TCRdb's copy has only in-frame clones and leaves some out. The repertoire holds about 460,000 clones, with around 77% as singletons. Germline assignment: CDR1 GTSNPN and CDR2 SVGIG (reference sequence). The CDR3 runs 13 residues. V was trimmed by 4 bases and J by 8 bases, leaving 12 bases between them. The receptor was isolated from a middle-aged woman in good health. Some clones in this sample may be carry-over from other donors' samples. J is TRBJ1-6 and V is TRBV30; the D is unclear. The sample consisted of PBMCs. The CDR3 here is CAWNLAVHSPLHF. For the CDR3, the DNA is TGTGCCTGGAATTTGGCAGTACATTCACCCCTCCACTTT.